The next 24 T cell receptor beta chains were all read from a single sample in a study of metastatic and nonmetastatic thyroid tumors. TCRdb re-clonotyped the PCR reads via MiXCR. The data hold 20,000 to 25,000 clones, with roughly a sixth observed a single time. Patients were all untreated before their thyroid surgery. The material sequenced was blood. All receptors derive from a female donor with papillary thyroid cancer or a benign thyroid nodule (not recorded which). Some clones in this sample may be carry-over from other donors' samples.

This clone was observed many times. DNA for the CDR3: TGTGCCAGCAGTGAGGTAACCAAAAACATTCAGTACTTC. Its protein is CASSEVTKNIQYF. The chain couples TRBV2 to TRBJ2-4; no clear D. Germline assignment: CDR1 SNHLY and CDR2 FYNNEI. V lost 3 bases and J lost 2, with 5 bases in between. This CDR3 contains 13 residues.

This clone was counted ten times or more. The chain combines TRBV6-5 with TRBJ2-2; D possibly corresponds to TRBD1 (5 bases). V lost 2 bases and J 0 bases, leaving 10 bases between the germline ends. Per the germline V gene, CDR1 is MNHEY and CDR2 is SVGAGI. This CDR3 has 16 amino acids. This chain's CDR3 is CASSYGQGTNTGELFF. Written as DNA, the CDR3 is TGTGCCAGCAGTTACGGGCAGGGCACGAACACCGGGGAGCTGTTTTTT.

Concerning this clone: Germline is not matched at one junction end, which may reflect a read error. The chain couples TRBV7-2 to TRBJ1-2; D possibly corresponds to TRBD1 (6 bases). The CDR3 has 14 amino acids. Germline V CDR1 and CDR2: SGHTA, FQGNSA. The CDR3 here is CASSLPTGLTPPLF. DNA for the CDR3: TGTGCCAGCAGCTTGCCGACAGGTCTTACCCCACCGCTCTTC.

The sample holds many counts of this clone. The CDR3 loop is CASSLTASGAYEQYF. In nucleotides, the CDR3 is TGTGCCAGCAGTTTAACGGCTAGCGGAGCTTACGAGCAGTACTTC. The chain uses TRBV28 and TRBJ2-7; 7 bases line up with TRBD2. The V segment lost 2 bases and the J segment 4 bases; nucleotides outside the gene matches: 8. CDR1 and CDR2 from the germline V gene are MDHEN and SYDVKM. The CDR3 runs to 15 residues.

Turning to this clone: The CDR3 carries no conserved terminal phenylalanine or tryptophan, so it likely arises from a read error. This chain joins TRBV18 and TRBJ1-5; 10 nucleotides align to TRBD1. CDR3 length equals 15 residues. V lost 6 bases, J lost 6 bases, and 8 bases stayed unmatched. Germline V gives CDR1 KGHSH, CDR2 LQKENI. Here the CDR3 reads CASSPGTGAAQPQHS. The CDR3 DNA reads as TGTGCCAGCTCCCCCGGGACAGGGGCGGCTCAGCCCCAGCATTCT.

Only one count was recorded for this clone. As DNA, the CDR3 is TGTGCCAGCAGCTTAGAGTCCGCGGAGGCCTACAATGAGCAGTTCTTC. Translating gives CASSLESAEAYNEQFF. The chain couples TRBV11-2 to TRBJ2-1, with D possibly matching TRBD2 (5 bases). CDR3 size: 16 residues. The V gene lost 0 bases and the J gene lost 2 bases, with 11 bases spanning the gap. CDR1 is SGHAT, CDR2 FQNNGV, per germline.

This clone has only a few counts. The chain couples TRBV27 to TRBJ1-2; 9 bases are a match to TRBD1. The CDR3 totals 14 residues. Germline V gives CDR1 MNHEY, CDR2 SMNVEV (reference sequence). The J segment lost 3 bases and the V segment lost 8 bases, leaving 7 bases of the junction unmatched. The CDR3 spells CASRPTGGDYGYTF. For the CDR3, the DNA is TGTGCCAGCCGCCCGACAGGGGGGGACTATGGCTACACCTTC.

This clone appeared many times. The chain combines TRBV7-8 with TRBJ2-1; the D gene is possibly TRBD1 (8 bases). Germline CDR1 reads SGHVS; CDR2 reads FQNEAQ. CDR3 size: 20 residues. V lost 5 bases and J lost 3, with 29 bases in between. CDR3 protein: CASSPRQGFLREPRYNEQFF. The CDR3 region has the DNA TGTGCCAGCAGCCCCCGACAGGGGTTCTTGCGGGAGCCCCGCTACAATGAGCAGTTCTTC.

This clone has at least ten counts. Just one base apart from a much larger clone, this may be a read error. The CDR3 does not close with the conserved phenylalanine or tryptophan, likely indicating a read error. V usage is TRBV25-1 and J usage is TRBJ2-3, with 7 nucleotides matching TRBD1. Germline CDR1 and CDR2: MGHDK and SYGVNS. J gave up 3 bases and V 2 bases, and 8 bases lay outside the gene matches. This CDR3 region has 16 residues. As DNA, the CDR3 is TGTGCCAGCAGTGAAATAGGGACAGATTTTACAGATACGCAGTATTTA. Translation: CASSEIGTDFTDTQYL.

V is TRBV5-1 and J is TRBJ2-7, with TRBD1 as a possible D gene (5 bases). The germline V gene has CDR1 SGHRS and CDR2 YFSETQ. The CDR3 has 14 amino acids. V lost 2 bases and J 6 bases, leaving 15 bases between the germline ends. CDR3 in DNA: TGCGCCAGCAGCTTCTCTCCAGGGAATGGCGAGCAGTACTTC. Translated: CASSFSPGNGEQYF.

This clone has at least ten counts. The chain is built from TRBV5-6 and TRBJ1-1, with D maybe TRBD1 (6 bases). The ends were cut back, 4 bases at V and 0 bases at J, with 16 bases in the middle. Germline-derived CDR1 and CDR2 are SGHDT and YYEEEE. CDR3 length equals 16 residues. The CDR3 loop is CASSRPTGIMNTEAFF. CDR3 coding DNA: TGTGCCAGCAGCCGGCCGACAGGTATCATGAACACTGAAGCTTTCTTT.

This clone was recorded a few times. A single base separates this from a much larger clone, so it may be a read error. The J gene is TRBJ2-7, the V gene TRBV27; 11 bases agree with TRBD2. The V segment lost 3 bases and the J segment 3 bases; nucleotides outside the gene matches: 7. The CDR3 is 16 amino acids. The germline gives CDR1 MNHEY, CDR2 SMNVEV (reference sequence). Here the CDR3 DNA reads TGTGCCAGCAGTTTGACTAGCGGGATCCCTCACTACGAGCAGTACTTC. This gives the protein CASSLTSGIPHYEQYF.

This clone appeared many times. The chain joins TRBV20-1 to TRBJ1-5; 7 nucleotides align to TRBD1. This CDR3 is 15 amino acids long. The germline gives CDR1 DFQATT, CDR2 SNEGSKA (reference sequence). Trimming removed 3 bases from V and 5 bases from J; junction bases left unmatched: 10. Here the CDR3 DNA reads TGCAGTGCTAGGGGCGCTACAGGGGCACATCAGCCCCAGCATTTT. This encodes CSARGATGAHQPQHF.

This clone was counted at least ten times. The chain joins TRBV7-2 to TRBJ2-5; perhaps TRBD2 as D (5 bases). This CDR3 region has 14 residues. Germline loops: CDR1 SGHTA, CDR2 FQGNSA. The ends were cut back, 0 bases at V and 5 bases at J, with 10 bases in the middle. The CDR3 DNA reads as TGTGCCAGCAGCTTAGCGGAAGTAGCGGAGACCCAGTACTTC. Its protein is CASSLAEVAETQYF.

This clone was observed at least ten times. V and J are TRBV18 and TRBJ2-2; D is possibly TRBD2 (5 bases). Looked up from germline, CDR1 is KGHSH and CDR2 is LQKENI. Trimming removed 7 bases at V and 0 bases at J, with 15 bases between. The CDR3 covers 16 residues. DNA of the CDR3: TGTGCCAGCTTAATCACAGAGGGCTCGAACACCGGGGAGCTGTTTTTT. This codes for CASLITEGSNTGELFF.

This clone occurred many times. A much larger clone lies a single base off, so this may be a read error. The V and J genes are TRBV20-1 and TRBJ2-1, with 11 bases identical to TRBD1. CDR3 length: 14 amino acids. The germline V gene encodes CDR1 DFQATT and CDR2 SNEGSKA (reference sequence). CDR3 in amino acids: CSAPGQGVNNEQSF. The CDR3 DNA reads as TGCAGTGCCCCGGGACAGGGGGTCAACAATGAGCAGTCCTTC.

This clone appeared many times. The J gene is TRBJ2-1, the V gene TRBV5-1; D is unclear. V lost 4 bases and J lost 3, with 14 bases in between. CDR1 and CDR2 (germline): SGHRS, YFSETQ. The CDR3 is 15 amino acids. The CDR3 loop reads CASSPSGQDYNEQFF. DNA for the CDR3: TGCGCCAGCAGCCCCTCCGGGCAGGACTACAATGAGCAGTTCTTC.

This clone was counted at least ten times. Within the sample, other DNA sequences also encode this same CDR3. The rearrangement joins TRBV5-1 to TRBJ1-1; 7 positions agree with TRBD1. The J segment lost 5 bases and the V segment lost 4 bases, leaving 8 bases of the junction unmatched. There are 14 residues in the CDR3. Germline CDR1 and CDR2: SGHRS and YFSETQ. The CDR3: CASSLRTGGTEAFF. DNA for the CDR3: TGCGCCAGCAGCCTGAGGACAGGAGGGACTGAAGCTTTCTTT.

At least ten counts were recorded for this clone. The V gene is TRBV30, the J gene TRBJ2-1; D not certain. Germline loops: CDR1 GTSNPN, CDR2 SVGIG (reference sequence). V was clipped by 4 bases and J by 3 bases, with 13 bases between them. The CDR3 has 14 residues. This CDR3 reads CAWTWDSRYNEQFF. CDR3 in DNA: TGTGCCTGGACTTGGGATTCGCGCTACAATGAGCAGTTCTTC.

The rearrangement links TRBV20-1 to TRBJ1-2, with D possibly being TRBD1 (6 bases). This CDR3 is built from 15 residues. Germline V gene lookup returns CDR1 DFQATT and CDR2 SNEGSKA (reference sequence). The V gene lost 3 bases and the J gene lost 0 bases, with 14 bases spanning the gap. The chain's CDR3 is CSASRGGAPNYGYTF. CDR3 sequence (DNA): TGCAGTGCTAGTCGGGGGGGCGCCCCTAACTATGGCTACACCTTC.

This clone was seen repeatedly, ten times or more. The rearrangement uses TRBV7-6 and TRBJ2-5, with TRBD1 matching 9 bases. V trimming: 5 bases; J trimming: 5 bases; junction bases outside the gene matches: 6. Per germline, CDR1 SGHVS and CDR2 FNYEAQ. This CDR3 has 14 residues. The CDR3 DNA reads TGTGCCAGCAGCGCGACAGGGGGATTGGAGACCCAGTACTTC. Protein product: CASSATGGLETQYF.

The rearrangement uses TRBV14 and TRBJ1-1; no clear D. The CDR3 runs to 17 residues. V lost 0 bases, J lost 1 base, and 15 bases lay in between. Germline V gene sequence: CDR1 SGHDN, CDR2 FVKESK. The CDR3 DNA follows: TGTGCCAGCAGCCAAGAAACCCCAACGATTTGGAACACTGAAGCTTTCTTT. Its translation: CASSQETPTIWNTEAFF.

This clone was recorded many times. The chain is built from TRBV12-3 or TRBV12-4 and TRBJ2-3; D is unclear. The CDR3 contains 12 residues. V was pared by 7 bases and J by 2 bases, with 7 bases between. DNA for the CDR3: TGTGCCAGCACCTTTTCCACAGATACGCAGTATTTT. It translates to CASTFSTDTQYF.

This clone has ten or more counts. The V call is TRBV25-1, the J call TRBJ2-5, with TRBD2 identical over 10 bases. CDR3 length equals 16 residues. V shed 6 bases and J 1 base; nucleotides not matched to a gene: 8. The germline V gene encodes CDR1 MGHDK and CDR2 SYGVNS. The CDR3 nucleotides read TGTGCCAGCAGCTCCGGGACTAGCGCCCTCCAAGAGACCCAGTACTTC. Protein product: CASSSGTSALQETQYF.